Sequencing of this TCR beta chain was carried out in a study of monozygotic twins with inflammatory bowel disease. From 3,500 to 4,000 ng of total RNA, each TCR library was prepared. cDNA was made in eight separate reactions per sample. TCRdb reprocessed the 5' RACE reads; each CDR3 protein has one entry and no DNA is given. The sample's table shows some 200,000 distinct CDR3 sequences. Regarding this clonotype: Its antigen is as yet unknown.

General study points: The inverse Simpson measure of TCRbeta diversity was lower in IBD patients than in healthy co-twins. Relative to healthy twins, IBD patients had fewer clonotypes in common with others, a gap that was especially apparent with disease activity.

The clonotype originates from a human donor with ulcerative colitis or Crohn's disease, or a healthy co-twin of an affected twin (not recorded which). The sample consisted of blood.

CDR3 in amino acids: CASSGWTSGELFF. This sequence joins TRBV9 and TRBJ2-2. The length of the CDR3 is 13 residues. CDR1 is SGDLS and CDR2 is YYNGEE in the germline V gene.